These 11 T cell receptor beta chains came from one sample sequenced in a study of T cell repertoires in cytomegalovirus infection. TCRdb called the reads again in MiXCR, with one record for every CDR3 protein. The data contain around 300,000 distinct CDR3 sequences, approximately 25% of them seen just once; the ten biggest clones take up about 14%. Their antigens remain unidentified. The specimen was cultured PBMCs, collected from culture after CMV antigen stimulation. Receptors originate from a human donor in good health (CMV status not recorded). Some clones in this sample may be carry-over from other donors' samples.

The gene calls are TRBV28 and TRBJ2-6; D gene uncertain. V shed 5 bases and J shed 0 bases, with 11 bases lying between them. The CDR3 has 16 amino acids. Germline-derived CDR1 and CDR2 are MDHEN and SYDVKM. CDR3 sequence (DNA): TGTGCCAGCAGTACCGCTTCGGACTCTGGGGCCAACGTCCTGACTTTC. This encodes CASSTASDSGANVLTF.

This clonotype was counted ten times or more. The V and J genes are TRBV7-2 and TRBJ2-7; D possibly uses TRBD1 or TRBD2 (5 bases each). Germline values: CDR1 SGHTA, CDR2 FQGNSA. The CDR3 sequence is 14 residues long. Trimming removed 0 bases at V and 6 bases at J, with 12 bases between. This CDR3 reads CASSLAGLASEQYF. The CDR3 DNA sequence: TGTGCCAGCAGCTTAGCGGGGCTAGCTTCCGAGCAGTACTTC.

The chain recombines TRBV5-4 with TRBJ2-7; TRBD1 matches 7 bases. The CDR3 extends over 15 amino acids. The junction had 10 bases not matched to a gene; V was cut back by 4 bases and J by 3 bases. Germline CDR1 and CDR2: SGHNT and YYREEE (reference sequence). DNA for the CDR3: TGTGCCAGCAGCACCGGACAGGTGGAAGTCTACGAGCAGTACTTC. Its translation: CASSTGQVEVYEQYF.

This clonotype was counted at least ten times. CDR3 in amino acids: CASSATGTGGRGGYTF. The CDR3 nucleotides are TGTGCCAGCAGTGCCACCGGGACAGGGGGCAGGGGTGGCTACACCTTC. V is TRBV12-3 or TRBV12-4 and J is TRBJ1-2; 12 nucleotides agree with TRBD1. V lost 5 bases, J lost 7 bases, and 11 bases stayed unmatched. The CDR3 loop spans 16 amino acids.

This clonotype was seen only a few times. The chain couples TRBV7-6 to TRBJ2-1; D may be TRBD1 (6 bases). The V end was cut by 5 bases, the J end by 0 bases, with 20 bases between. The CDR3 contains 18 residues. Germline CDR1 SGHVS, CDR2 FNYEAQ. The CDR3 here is CASSPRVDSWSSYNEQFF. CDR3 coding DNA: TGTGCCAGCAGCCCCCGGGTGGACAGTTGGAGCTCCTACAATGAGCAGTTCTTC.

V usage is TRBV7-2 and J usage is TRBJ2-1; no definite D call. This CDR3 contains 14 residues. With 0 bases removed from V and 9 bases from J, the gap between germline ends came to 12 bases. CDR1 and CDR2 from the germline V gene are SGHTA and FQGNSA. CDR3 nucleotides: TGTGCCAGCAGCTTAGCTATGAAACAAAGTGAGCAGTTCTTC. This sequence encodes CASSLAMKQSEQFF.

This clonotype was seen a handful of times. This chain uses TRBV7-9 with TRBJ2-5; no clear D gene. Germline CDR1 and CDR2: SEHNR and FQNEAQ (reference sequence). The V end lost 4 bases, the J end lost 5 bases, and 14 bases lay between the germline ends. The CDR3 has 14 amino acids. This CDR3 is CASSYSGASETQYF. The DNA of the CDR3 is TGTGCCAGCAGCTACTCAGGAGCCAGCGAGACCCAGTACTTC. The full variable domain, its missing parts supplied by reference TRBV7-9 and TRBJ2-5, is DTGVSQNPRHKITKRGQNVTFRCDPISEHNRLYWYRQTLGQGPEFLTYFQNEAQLEKSRLLSDRFSAERPKGSFSTLEIQRTEQGDSAMYLCASSYSGASETQYFGPGTRLLVL.

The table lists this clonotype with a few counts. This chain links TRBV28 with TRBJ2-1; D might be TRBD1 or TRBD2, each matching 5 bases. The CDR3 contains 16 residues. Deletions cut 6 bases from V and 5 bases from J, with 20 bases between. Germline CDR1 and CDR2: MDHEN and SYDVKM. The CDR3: CASSSKGWEWDNEQFF. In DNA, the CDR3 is TGTGCCAGCAGCTCAAAGGGGTGGGAGTGGGACAATGAGCAGTTCTTC.

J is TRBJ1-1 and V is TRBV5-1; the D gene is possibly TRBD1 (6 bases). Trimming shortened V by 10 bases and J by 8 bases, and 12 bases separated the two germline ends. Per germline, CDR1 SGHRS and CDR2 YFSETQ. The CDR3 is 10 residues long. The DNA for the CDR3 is TGCGCCCCCAGGACAGAGGAAGCTTTCTTT. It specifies CAPRTEEAFF.

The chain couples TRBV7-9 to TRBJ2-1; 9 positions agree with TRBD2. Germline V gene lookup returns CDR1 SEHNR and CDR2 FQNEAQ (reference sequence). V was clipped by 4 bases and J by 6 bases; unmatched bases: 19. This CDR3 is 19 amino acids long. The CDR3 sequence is CASSSLGAGGPAFINEQFF. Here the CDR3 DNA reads TGTGCCAGCAGCTCGTTAGGGGCGGGAGGGCCAGCCTTCATCAATGAGCAGTTCTTC.

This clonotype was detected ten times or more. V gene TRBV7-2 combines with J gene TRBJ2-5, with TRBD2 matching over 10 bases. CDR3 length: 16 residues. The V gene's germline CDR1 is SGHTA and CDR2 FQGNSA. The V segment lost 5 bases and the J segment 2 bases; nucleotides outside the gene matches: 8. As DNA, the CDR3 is TGTGCCAGCAGCCTAACAACTAGCGGGATTCAAGAGACCCAGTACTTC. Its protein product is CASSLTTSGIQETQYF.